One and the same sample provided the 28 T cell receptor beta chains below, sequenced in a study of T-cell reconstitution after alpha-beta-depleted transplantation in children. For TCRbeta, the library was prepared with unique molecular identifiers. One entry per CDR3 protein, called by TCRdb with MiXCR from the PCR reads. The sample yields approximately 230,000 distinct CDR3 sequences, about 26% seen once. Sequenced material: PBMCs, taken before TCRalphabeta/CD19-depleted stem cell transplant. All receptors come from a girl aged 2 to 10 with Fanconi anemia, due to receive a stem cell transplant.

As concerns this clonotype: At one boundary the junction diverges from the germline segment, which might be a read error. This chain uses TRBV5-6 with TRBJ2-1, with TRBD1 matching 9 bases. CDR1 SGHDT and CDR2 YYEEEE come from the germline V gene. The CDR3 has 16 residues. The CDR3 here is CASSPRGTGTNNKQFF. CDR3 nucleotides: TGTGCCAGCAGCCCCCGTGGGACAGGGACCAACAATAAGCAGTTCTTC.

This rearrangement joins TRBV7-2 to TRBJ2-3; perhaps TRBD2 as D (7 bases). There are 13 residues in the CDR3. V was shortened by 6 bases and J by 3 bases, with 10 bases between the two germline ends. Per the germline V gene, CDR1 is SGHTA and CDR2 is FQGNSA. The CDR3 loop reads CASRGGLTDTQYF. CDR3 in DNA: TGTGCCAGCAGGGGGGGGCTGACAGATACGCAGTATTTT. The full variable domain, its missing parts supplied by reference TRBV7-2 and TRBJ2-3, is GAGVSQSPSNKVTEKGKDVELRCDPISGHTALYWYRQSLGQGLEFLIYFQGNSAPDKSGLPSDRFSAERTGGSVSTLTIQRTQQEDSAVYLCASRGGLTDTQYFGPGTRLTVL.

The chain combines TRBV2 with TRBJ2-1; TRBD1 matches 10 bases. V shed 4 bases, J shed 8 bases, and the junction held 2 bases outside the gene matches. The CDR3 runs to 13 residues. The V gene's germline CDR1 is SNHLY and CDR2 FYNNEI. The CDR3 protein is CASSGTGGDEQFF. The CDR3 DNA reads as TGTGCCAGCAGTGGGACAGGGGGGGATGAGCAGTTCTTC.

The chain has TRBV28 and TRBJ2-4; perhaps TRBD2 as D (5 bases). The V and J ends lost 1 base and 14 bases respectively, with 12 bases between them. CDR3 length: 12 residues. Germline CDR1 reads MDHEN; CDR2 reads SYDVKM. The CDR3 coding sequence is TGTGCCAGCAGTTTATATACGCGGGCGGAGTACTTC. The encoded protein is CASSLYTRAEYF.

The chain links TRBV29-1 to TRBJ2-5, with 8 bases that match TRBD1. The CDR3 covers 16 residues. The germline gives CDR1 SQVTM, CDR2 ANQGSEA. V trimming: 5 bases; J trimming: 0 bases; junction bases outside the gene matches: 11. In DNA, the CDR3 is TGCAGCGTTAGTGCAACGGGACAGGTTTACCAAGAGACCCAGTACTTC. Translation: CSVSATGQVYQETQYF.

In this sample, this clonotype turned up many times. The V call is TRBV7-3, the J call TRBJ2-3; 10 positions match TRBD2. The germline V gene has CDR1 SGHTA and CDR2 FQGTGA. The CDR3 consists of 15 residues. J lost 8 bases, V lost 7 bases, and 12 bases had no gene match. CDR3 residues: CASNQRAGGPGTQYF. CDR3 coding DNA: TGTGCCAGCAACCAGAGAGCGGGAGGGCCAGGTACGCAGTATTTT. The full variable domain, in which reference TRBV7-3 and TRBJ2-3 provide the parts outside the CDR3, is GAGVSQTPSNKVTEKGKYVELRCDPISGHTALYWYRQSLGQGPEFLIYFQGTGAADDSGLPNDRFFAVRPEGSVSTLKIQRTERGDSAVYLCASNQRAGGPGTQYFGPGTRLTVL.

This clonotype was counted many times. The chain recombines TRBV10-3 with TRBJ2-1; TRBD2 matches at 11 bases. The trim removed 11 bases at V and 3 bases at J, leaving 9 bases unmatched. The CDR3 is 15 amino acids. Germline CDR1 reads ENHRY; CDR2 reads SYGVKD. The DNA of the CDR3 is TGTGCCGCCTTTCCGGGGACTAGCGGCTACAATGAGCAGTTCTTC. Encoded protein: CAAFPGTSGYNEQFF.

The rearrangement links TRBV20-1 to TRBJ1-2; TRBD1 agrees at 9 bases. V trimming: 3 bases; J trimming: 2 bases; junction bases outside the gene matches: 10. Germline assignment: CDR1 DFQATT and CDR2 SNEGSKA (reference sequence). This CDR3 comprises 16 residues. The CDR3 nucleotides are TGCAGTGCTAGGGGATCCGGGACAGGGACCAACTATGGCTACACCTTC. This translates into CSARGSGTGTNYGYTF.

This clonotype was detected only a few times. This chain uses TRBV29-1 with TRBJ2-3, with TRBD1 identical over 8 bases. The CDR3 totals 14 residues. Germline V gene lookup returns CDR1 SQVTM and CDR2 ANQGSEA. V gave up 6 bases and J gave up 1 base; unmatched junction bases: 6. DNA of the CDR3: TGCAGCGTACTACAGGGGGGCGGCACAGATACGCAGTATTTT. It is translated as CSVLQGGGTDTQYF.

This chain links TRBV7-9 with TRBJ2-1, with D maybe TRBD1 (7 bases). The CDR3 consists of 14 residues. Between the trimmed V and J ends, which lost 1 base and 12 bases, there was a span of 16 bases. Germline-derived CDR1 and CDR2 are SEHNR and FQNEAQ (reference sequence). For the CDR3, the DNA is TGTGCCAGCAGCTTAGAAGCGGAGGGGGCCCGGCAGTTCTTC. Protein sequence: CASSLEAEGARQFF.

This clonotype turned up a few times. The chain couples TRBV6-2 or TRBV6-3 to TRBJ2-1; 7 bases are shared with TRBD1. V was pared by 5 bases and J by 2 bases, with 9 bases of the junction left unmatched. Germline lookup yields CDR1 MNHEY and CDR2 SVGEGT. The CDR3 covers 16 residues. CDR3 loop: CASSDRQGEAYNEQFF. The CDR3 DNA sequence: TGTGCCAGCAGTGACAGACAGGGAGAGGCCTACAATGAGCAGTTCTTC.

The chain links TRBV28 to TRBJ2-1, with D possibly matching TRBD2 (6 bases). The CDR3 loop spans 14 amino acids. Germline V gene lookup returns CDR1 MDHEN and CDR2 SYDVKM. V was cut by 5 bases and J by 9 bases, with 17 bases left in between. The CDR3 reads CASSPRLVLVEQFF. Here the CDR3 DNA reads TGTGCCAGCAGTCCCAGACTAGTTTTGGTTGAGCAGTTCTTC.

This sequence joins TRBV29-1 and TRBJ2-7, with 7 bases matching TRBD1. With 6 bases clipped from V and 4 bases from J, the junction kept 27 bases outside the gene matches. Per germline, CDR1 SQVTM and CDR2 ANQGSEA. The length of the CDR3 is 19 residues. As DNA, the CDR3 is TGCAGCGTGATGACCTCGGGACAGAAGTCCATCTCCGCAACATACGAGCAGTACTTC. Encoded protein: CSVMTSGQKSISATYEQYF.

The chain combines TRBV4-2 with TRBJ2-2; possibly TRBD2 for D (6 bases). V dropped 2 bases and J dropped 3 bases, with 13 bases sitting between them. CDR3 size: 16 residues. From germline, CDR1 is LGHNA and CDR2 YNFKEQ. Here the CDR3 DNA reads TGTGCCAGCAGCCAATCAGGACTACTTTACACCGGGGAGCTGTTTTTT. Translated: CASSQSGLLYTGELFF.

CDR3 DNA sequence: TGTGGTGCCACGGGCCACGGCTACGAGCAGTACTTC. Translated: CGATGHGYEQYF. The chain has TRBV28 and TRBJ2-7; D ambiguous. Germline-derived CDR1 and CDR2 are MDHEN and SYDVKM. The length of the CDR3 is 12 residues.

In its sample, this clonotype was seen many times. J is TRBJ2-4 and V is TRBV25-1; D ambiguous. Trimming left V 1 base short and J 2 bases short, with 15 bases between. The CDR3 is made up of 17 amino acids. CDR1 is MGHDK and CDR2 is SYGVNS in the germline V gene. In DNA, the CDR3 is TGTGCCAGCAGTGAATCCCGGTCGTCCCCTACCAAAAACATTCAGTACTTC. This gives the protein CASSESRSSPTKNIQYF.

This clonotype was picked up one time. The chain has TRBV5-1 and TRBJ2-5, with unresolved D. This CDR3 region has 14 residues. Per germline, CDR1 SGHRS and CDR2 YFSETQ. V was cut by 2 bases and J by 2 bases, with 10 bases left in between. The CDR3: CASSFPDTQETQYF. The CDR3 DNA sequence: TGCGCCAGCAGCTTTCCCGATACTCAAGAGACCCAGTACTTC.

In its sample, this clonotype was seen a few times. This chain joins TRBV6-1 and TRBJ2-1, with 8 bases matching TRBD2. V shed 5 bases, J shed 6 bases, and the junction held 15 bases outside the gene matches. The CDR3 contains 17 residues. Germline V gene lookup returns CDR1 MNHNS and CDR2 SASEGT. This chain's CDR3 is CASSPRLTGGPLNEQFF. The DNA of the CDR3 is TGTGCCAGCAGTCCAAGACTGACGGGGGGGCCCCTCAATGAGCAGTTCTTC.

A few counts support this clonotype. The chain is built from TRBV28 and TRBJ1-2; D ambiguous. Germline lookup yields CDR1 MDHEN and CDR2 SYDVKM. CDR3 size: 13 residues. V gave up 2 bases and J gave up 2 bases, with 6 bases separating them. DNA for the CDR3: TGTGCCAGCAGTTTACTAGACAACTATGGCTACACCTTC. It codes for CASSLLDNYGYTF.

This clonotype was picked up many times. The CDR3, as DNA: TGTGCCAGCAGCTTAGTGGGGACAGGGGGCAATGAGCAGTTCTTC. It specifies CASSLVGTGGNEQFF. The chain has TRBV7-2 and TRBJ2-1; the match to TRBD1 covers 11 bases. This CDR3 region has 15 residues. Germline V CDR1 and CDR2: SGHTA, FQGNSA. V was pared by 1 base and J by 6 bases, with 2 bases of the junction left unmatched.

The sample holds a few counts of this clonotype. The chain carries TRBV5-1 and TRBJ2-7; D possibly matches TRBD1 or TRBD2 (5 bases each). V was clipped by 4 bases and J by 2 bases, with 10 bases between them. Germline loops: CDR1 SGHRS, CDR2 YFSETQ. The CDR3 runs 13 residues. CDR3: CASSRDAAYEQYF. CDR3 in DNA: TGCGCCAGCAGCAGGGACGCGGCCTACGAGCAGTACTTC.

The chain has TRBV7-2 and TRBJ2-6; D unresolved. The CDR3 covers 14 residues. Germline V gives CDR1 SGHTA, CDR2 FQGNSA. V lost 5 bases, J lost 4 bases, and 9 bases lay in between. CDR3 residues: CASSPVAGANVLTF. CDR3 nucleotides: TGTGCCAGCAGCCCGGTGGCAGGGGCCAACGTCCTGACTTTC.

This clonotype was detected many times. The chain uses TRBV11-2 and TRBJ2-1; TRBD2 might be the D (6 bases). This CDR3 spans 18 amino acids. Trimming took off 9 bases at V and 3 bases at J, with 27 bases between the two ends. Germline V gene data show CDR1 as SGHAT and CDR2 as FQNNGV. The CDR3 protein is CARGGGTVPLEFYNEQFF. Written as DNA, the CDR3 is TGTGCCAGAGGTGGAGGGACGGTTCCCCTGGAATTCTACAATGAGCAGTTCTTC.

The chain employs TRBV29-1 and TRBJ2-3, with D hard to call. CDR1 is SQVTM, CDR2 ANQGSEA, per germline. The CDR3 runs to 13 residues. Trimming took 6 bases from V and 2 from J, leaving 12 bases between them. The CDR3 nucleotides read TGCAGCGTCGCGCGGCTCTTCACAGATACGCAGTATTTT. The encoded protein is CSVARLFTDTQYF.

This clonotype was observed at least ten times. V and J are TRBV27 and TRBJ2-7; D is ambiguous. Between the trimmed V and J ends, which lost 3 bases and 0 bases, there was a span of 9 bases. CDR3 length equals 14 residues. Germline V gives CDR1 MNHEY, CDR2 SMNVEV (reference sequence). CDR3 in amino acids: CASSFALGSYEQYF. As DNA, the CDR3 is TGTGCCAGCAGTTTCGCTCTTGGCTCCTACGAGCAGTACTTC.

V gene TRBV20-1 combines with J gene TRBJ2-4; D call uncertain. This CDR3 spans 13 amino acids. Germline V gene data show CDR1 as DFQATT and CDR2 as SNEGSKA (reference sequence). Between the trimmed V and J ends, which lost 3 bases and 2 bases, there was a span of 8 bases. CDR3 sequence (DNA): TGCAGTGCTAGGGCGAACCCCAAAAACATTCAGTACTTC. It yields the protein CSARANPKNIQYF.

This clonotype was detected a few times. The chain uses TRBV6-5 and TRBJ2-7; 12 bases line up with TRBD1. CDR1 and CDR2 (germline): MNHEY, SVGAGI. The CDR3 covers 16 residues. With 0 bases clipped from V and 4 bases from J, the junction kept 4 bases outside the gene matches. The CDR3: CASSYSMGQGAYEQYF. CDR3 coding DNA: TGTGCCAGCAGTTACTCGATGGGACAGGGGGCTTACGAGCAGTACTTC.

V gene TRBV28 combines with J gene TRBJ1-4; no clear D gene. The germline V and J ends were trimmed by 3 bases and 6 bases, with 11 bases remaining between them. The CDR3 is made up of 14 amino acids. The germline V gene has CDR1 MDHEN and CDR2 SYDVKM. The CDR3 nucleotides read TGTGCCAGCAGTTTCGTACCGTCCCATGAAAAACTGTTTTTT. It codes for CASSFVPSHEKLFF.